The 16 T cell receptor beta chains below were found in one sample sequenced in a study of cytomegalovirus exposure and HLA in healthy donors. Primers included in the PCR were 60 Vbeta and 13 Jbeta primers. Sequencing was performed with immunoSEQ multiplex PCR; in TCRdb, only in-frame clones are kept and a portion is missing. Among around 110,000 clones listed, around 77% were seen once. Sequenced input: PBMCs. The source of these receptors is a male donor in good health and CMV-seronegative.

The rearrangement links TRBV29-1 to TRBJ2-1, with D possibly TRBD2 on 6 matching bases. CDR3 length: 15 residues. V was pared by 7 bases and J by 0 bases, with 16 bases between. Germline V gives CDR1 SQVTM, CDR2 ANQGSEA. Here the CDR3 DNA reads TGCAGCGCCGGGGGTGGGGCGAGCTCCTACAATGAGCAGTTCTTC. Translating gives CSAGGGASSYNEQFF.

The sample holds a few counts of this clone. This sequence joins TRBV7-9 and TRBJ1-4; 8 bases match TRBD1. The J segment lost 6 bases and the V segment lost 5 bases, leaving 8 bases of the junction unmatched. The CDR3 sequence is 15 residues long. Germline values: CDR1 SEHNR, CDR2 FQNEAQ (reference sequence). The CDR3 DNA follows: TGTGCCAGCAGCCCCAACAGGGGGTGGGATGAAAAACTGTTTTTT. This encodes CASSPNRGWDEKLFF.

This clone was seen more than once but under ten times. The rearrangement joins TRBV28 to TRBJ2-1, with D possibly TRBD2 on 6 matching bases. This CDR3 comprises 15 residues. Trimming cost V 6 bases and J 6 bases, with 18 bases left between them. In germline, CDR1 is MDHEN, CDR2 SYDVKM. The CDR3 coding sequence is TGTGCCAGCAGGGTTCCGGGACTGAATTTCAATGAGCAGTTCTTC. This codes for CASRVPGLNFNEQFF. The full variable domain, rest sourced from reference TRBV28 and TRBJ2-1, is DVKVTQSSRYLVKRTGEKVFLECVQDMDHENMFWYRQDPGLGLRLIYFSYDVKMKEKGDIPEGYSVSREKKERFSLILESASTNQTSMYLCASRVPGLNFNEQFFGPGTRLTVL.

The chain links TRBV29-1 to TRBJ2-7, with 7 bases matching TRBD2. The ends lost 2 bases at V and 3 bases at J; junction bases unmatched: 4. Germline CDR1 is SQVTM and CDR2 is ANQGSEA. The CDR3 contains 13 residues. CDR3 protein: CSVELAENYEQYF. The CDR3 nucleotides are TGCAGCGTTGAACTAGCGGAGAACTACGAGCAGTACTTC.

This chain uses TRBV29-1 with TRBJ2-1; D might be TRBD2 (5 bases). Germline loops: CDR1 SQVTM, CDR2 ANQGSEA. Trimming took 7 bases from V and 1 from J, leaving 11 bases between them. The CDR3 has 13 amino acids. The CDR3 spells CSARRGSYNEQFF. The CDR3 bases are TGCAGCGCCCGCCGGGGATCCTACAATGAGCAGTTCTTC.

The chain is built from TRBV29-1 and TRBJ2-1; TRBD1 agrees at 7 bases. The CDR3 contains 13 residues. With V trimmed by 6 bases and J by 0 bases, 2 bases remained unmatched. Germline V gene sequence: CDR1 SQVTM, CDR2 ANQGSEA. CDR3 nucleotides: TGCAGCGTAGGACAGGCCTCCTACAATGAGCAGTTCTTC. It translates to CSVGQASYNEQFF.

This clone was seen only once. The J gene is TRBJ2-7, the V gene TRBV4-1; 7 bases match TRBD1. The CDR3 has 15 residues. With V trimmed by 3 bases and J by 7 bases, 12 bases remained unmatched. CDR1 is MGHRA, CDR2 YSYEKL, per germline. The CDR3 region has the DNA TGCGCCAGCAGCCACCGAGAAGACAGGGCCGGAGAGCAGTACTTC. Residues: CASSHREDRAGEQYF.

V and J are TRBV19 and TRBJ1-1, with D unclear. The CDR3 has 14 residues. The germline V gene has CDR1 LNHDA and CDR2 SQIVND (reference sequence). Deletions cut 7 bases from V and 5 bases from J, with 17 bases between. The CDR3 DNA sequence: TGTGCCAGTACCTACGGAGGGAGAGGAACTGAAGCTTTCTTT. Translating it yields CASTYGGRGTEAFF.

The V and J genes are TRBV30 and TRBJ2-3; 8 bases agree with TRBD2. The CDR3 covers 15 residues. Germline V gene lookup returns CDR1 GTSNPN and CDR2 SVGIG (reference sequence). V was clipped by 3 bases and J by 3 bases; unmatched bases: 8. The CDR3 reads CAWRSKRELTDTQYF. CDR3 nucleotide sequence: TGTGCCTGGAGATCTAAGCGGGAGTTAACAGATACGCAGTATTTT. The entire variable domain, with the rest obtained from reference TRBV30 and TRBJ2-3, is as follows: SQTIHQWPATLVQPVGSPLSLECTVEGTSNPNLYWYRQAAGRGLQLLFYSVGIGQISSEVPQNLSASRPQDRQFILSSKKLLLSDSGFYLCAWRSKRELTDTQYFGPGTRLTVL.

This chain joins TRBV7-2 and TRBJ2-2; 10 bases map to TRBD1. The CDR3 has 19 amino acids. Trimming removed 5 bases from V and 3 bases from J; junction bases left unmatched: 15. The germline V gene encodes CDR1 SGHTA and CDR2 FQGNSA. CDR3 coding DNA: TGTGCCAGCAGCCGAACGGGACAGGGGATAAGTGCCGACACCGGGGAGCTGTTTTTT. Translation gives CASSRTGQGISADTGELFF.

This rearrangement joins TRBV27 to TRBJ2-3; 7 positions match TRBD2. The V gene's germline CDR1 is MNHEY and CDR2 SMNVEV (reference sequence). Trimming cost V 3 bases and J 2 bases; bases outside gene matches: 2. This CDR3 region has 14 residues. The CDR3 loop is CASSLREYTDTQYF. The CDR3 DNA reads as TGTGCCAGCAGTTTGCGGGAGTACACAGATACGCAGTATTTT.

This clone was seen only once. The V call is TRBV30, the J call TRBJ2-3; 13 nucleotides agree with TRBD2. The CDR3 contains 15 residues. Per germline, CDR1 GTSNPN and CDR2 SVGIG (reference sequence). V shed 2 bases and J 3 bases; nucleotides not matched to a gene: 2. The CDR3: CAWSRGLAGTDTQYF. CDR3 coding DNA: TGTGCCTGGAGTCGGGGACTAGCGGGAACAGATACGCAGTATTTT. Together with reference TRBV30 and TRBJ2-3, the CDR3 gives the full variable domain: SQTIHQWPATLVQPVGSPLSLECTVEGTSNPNLYWYRQAAGRGLQLLFYSVGIGQISSEVPQNLSASRPQDRQFILSSKKLLLSDSGFYLCAWSRGLAGTDTQYFGPGTRLTVL.

The chain uses TRBV5-1 and TRBJ2-1; tentative D call: TRBD2 (6 bases). Germline assignment: CDR1 SGHRS and CDR2 YFSETQ. This CDR3 has 16 amino acids. Trimming left V 0 bases short and J 4 bases short, with 14 bases between. CDR3 coding DNA: TGCGCCAGCAGCTTGGAAGCGGTGGGGAGGTACAATGAGCAGTTCTTC. This codes for CASSLEAVGRYNEQFF.

The genes are TRBV9 and TRBJ2-1; TRBD2 matches 9 bases. J lost 7 bases, V lost 0 bases, and 8 bases had no gene match. The length of the CDR3 is 16 residues. CDR1 SGDLS and CDR2 YYNGEE come from the germline V gene. CDR3 in amino acids: CASSVVSLAGSNEQFF. The CDR3 region has the DNA TGTGCCAGCAGCGTAGTAAGCCTAGCGGGATCTAATGAGCAGTTCTTC.

The chain carries TRBV6-1 and TRBJ2-1, with 7 nucleotides matching TRBD2. The CDR3 extends over 16 amino acids. Germline CDR1 MNHNS, CDR2 SASEGT. Losses at the gene ends were 2 bases for V and 0 bases for J; bases not matched to a gene: 4. The CDR3 loop reads CASSETGGSSYNEQFF. CDR3 coding DNA: TGTGCCAGCAGTGAAACCGGCGGGAGCTCCTACAATGAGCAGTTCTTC.

A few counts support this clone. The chain couples TRBV27 to TRBJ2-7, with 7 bases aligning to TRBD2. The CDR3 is 14 residues long. J gave up 3 bases and V 2 bases, and 4 bases lay outside the gene matches. Germline-derived CDR1 and CDR2 are MNHEY and SMNVEV (reference sequence). CDR3 residues: CASSLREGGYEQYF. CDR3 DNA: TGTGCCAGCAGTTTAAGGGAGGGCGGCTACGAGCAGTACTTC.